The sequence of this TCR beta chain was determined in a study of cytomegalovirus exposure and HLA in healthy donors. Whole-study findings and limits: As a later analysis showed, a missense DCLRE1C variant was linked to trimming of TCR beta V- and J-genes. Sequencing likely caused a cluster of highly shared sequence variants. Overall, approximately 180 TCR beta chains were annotated as cytomegalovirus-associated. In an earlier analysis, most TCR beta V segments were productive about 87% or about 30% of the time.

V was clipped by 5 bases and J by 9 bases, with 20 bases between them. Germline values: CDR1 SGHTA, CDR2 FQGNSA. The CDR3 is 15 residues long. On this clone itself: As yet, its antigen is unknown.

Primers included in the PCR were 60 Vbeta and 13 Jbeta primers. Clones were sequenced by immunoSEQ multiplex PCR, and TCRdb holds only the in-frame ones, with some missing. The sample holds some 100,000 clones, 65% to 80% seen once. Sequences were obtained from PBMCs. This receptor was taken from a woman younger than 35 in good health and CMV-seropositive. The V call is TRBV7-2, the J call TRBJ1-5, with D possibly TRBD1 on 6 matching bases. This CDR3 is CASSPLGTPVSPQHF. CDR3 DNA: TGTGCCAGCAGCCCCCTAGGGACACCAGTATCGCCCCAGCATTTT.